A single T cell receptor beta chain is shown here with its context. Unmatched junction bases numbered 7, after V lost 3 bases and J lost 3 bases. The CDR3 extends over 15 amino acids. Germline assignment: CDR1 SGHDN and CDR2 FVKESK. The sample is drawn from a study of blood T cell repertoires in COVID-19. Per the study methods: Estimates of nucleated cell counts were drawn from the amplification of reference gene primers. Assay used: immunoSEQ multiplex PCR; TCRdb lists only in-frame clones, some missing. Clone size and V and J calls were adopted from that table, with D and trimming inferred from the DNA. The sample holds 150,000 to 200,000 clones, roughly 80% seen once.

This clonotype was obtained from a man aged 60-69 years with acute or convalescent COVID-19. This sequence joins TRBV14 and TRBJ2-7, with 8 bases fitting TRBD1. The sample consisted of peripheral blood. The CDR3 DNA follows: TGTGCCAGCAGCCAGGGCAGGGGGCGCTTCTACGAGCAGTACTTC. As protein: CASSQGRGRFYEQYF.